The 12 T cell receptor beta chains listed next were all sequenced from one sample in a study of T cell repertoires in cytomegalovirus infection. Each CDR3 protein gets one entry after TCRdb re-called the reads with MiXCR. In the table there are about 200,000 distinct CDR3 sequences, roughly 9% of which are singletons. The sample taken for sequencing was PBMCs. These receptors all come from a human donor in good health (CMV status not recorded). Some clones in this sample may be carry-over from other donors' samples.

On this clonotype itself: This clone may be a read error of a much larger clone one base away. V is TRBV11-2 and J is TRBJ2-1, with D maybe TRBD2 (5 bases). Trimming took 2 bases from V and 8 from J, leaving 16 bases between them. The CDR3 runs to 15 residues. Germline V lookup: CDR1 SGHAT, CDR2 FQNNGV. CDR3 protein: CASSLRGPLLYEQFF. The CDR3, as DNA: TGTGCCAGCAGCTTACGAGGGCCCCTTTTGTATGAGCAGTTCTTC.

V and J are TRBV20-1 and TRBJ2-7; TRBD2 agrees at 13 bases. The CDR3 runs to 14 residues. Germline-derived CDR1 and CDR2 are DFQATT and SNEGSKA (reference sequence). V gave up 1 base and J gave up 9 bases; unmatched junction bases: 6. CDR3 nucleotides: TGCAGTGCTAGAGGGACTAGCGGGAGTGGTGGGCAGTACTTC. This gives the protein CSARGTSGSGGQYF.

The gene calls are TRBV28 and TRBJ1-1; TRBD1 might be the D (6 bases). The germline V gene has CDR1 MDHEN and CDR2 SYDVKM. Trimming cost V 4 bases and J 6 bases, with 9 bases left between them. The CDR3 has 12 residues. Written as DNA, the CDR3 is TGTGCCAGCAGTTCCCCAGGGGCTGAAGCTTTCTTT. It encodes CASSSPGAEAFF.

This clonotype turned up a few times. The rearrangement joins TRBV14 to TRBJ2-1; 12 bases fit TRBD2. This CDR3 has 16 residues. With V trimmed by 3 bases and J by 7 bases, 7 bases remained unmatched. The V gene's germline CDR1 is SGHDN and CDR2 FVKESK. As DNA, the CDR3 is TGTGCCAGCAGCCAGCTACTAGCGGGAGGTTGGAATGAGCAGTTCTTC. This codes for CASSQLLAGGWNEQFF.

This clonotype was seen only a few times. V usage is TRBV15 and J usage is TRBJ1-1, with D uncertain. The CDR3 sequence is 15 residues long. Trimming took off 0 bases at V and 0 bases at J, with 8 bases between the two ends. The germline V gene has CDR1 LNHNV and CDR2 YYDKDF (reference sequence). The CDR3 bases are TGTGCCACCAGCAGAGATAAGGGTATGAACACTGAAGCTTTCTTT. Protein product: CATSRDKGMNTEAFF.

The rearrangement joins TRBV5-4 to TRBJ2-1, with D hard to call. This CDR3 comprises 16 residues. Deletions cut 2 bases from V and 4 bases from J, with 16 bases between. Germline-derived CDR1 and CDR2 are SGHNT and YYREEE (reference sequence). CDR3 amino acids: CASSLGPPGIYNEQFF. CDR3 nucleotides: TGTGCCAGCAGCTTAGGTCCACCGGGTATATACAATGAGCAGTTCTTC. Using reference TRBV5-4 and TRBJ2-1 for the parts outside the CDR3, the full variable domain is ETGVTQSPTHLIKTRGQQVTLRCSSQSGHNTVSWYQQALGQGPQFIFQYYREEENGRGNFPPRFSGLQFPNYSSELNVNALELDDSALYLCASSLGPPGIYNEQFFGPGTRLTVL.

The chain combines TRBV14 with TRBJ2-3; TRBD2 agrees at 9 bases. Germline assignment: CDR1 SGHDN and CDR2 FVKESK. The junction had 6 bases not matched to a gene; V was cut back by 1 base and J by 1 base. The CDR3 length is 17 residues. In nucleotides, the CDR3 is TGTGCCAGCAGCCAAGTGAAGGGACTAGCTGGCACAGATACGCAGTATTTT. This gives the protein CASSQVKGLAGTDTQYF.

This clonotype was seen ten or more times. This sequence joins TRBV19 and TRBJ2-2; 9 bases agree with TRBD2. This CDR3 comprises 15 residues. Germline V gene sequence: CDR1 LNHDA, CDR2 SQIVND (reference sequence). The V gene end was trimmed by 5 bases and the J gene end by 4 bases; junction bases not matched to a gene: 5. CDR3: CASSRAGGVTGELFF. CDR3 in DNA: TGTGCCAGTAGTCGAGCGGGAGGCGTCACCGGGGAGCTGTTTTTT. The whole variable domain, filled in from reference TRBV19 and TRBJ2-2, reads DGGITQSPKYLFRKEGQNVTLSCEQNLNHDAMYWYRQDPGQGLRLIYYSQIVNDFQKGDIAEGYSVSREKKESFPLTVTSAQKNPTAFYLCASSRAGGVTGELFFGEGSRLTVL.

The chain joins TRBV12-3 or TRBV12-4 to TRBJ2-1; D tentatively reads TRBD1 or TRBD2 (5 bases each). The CDR3 is 10 residues long. V lost 6 bases and J lost 9, with 6 bases in between. CDR3 sequence: CASRGVEQFF. The CDR3 nucleotides read TGTGCCAGCAGGGGGGTTGAGCAGTTCTTC.

This clonotype was found many times. J is TRBJ1-1 and V is TRBV7-2; D remains ambiguous. Per germline, CDR1 SGHTA and CDR2 FQGNSA. The CDR3 has 15 amino acids. Trimming pared 5 bases from V and 2 bases from J, leaving 15 bases between. CDR3 DNA: TGTGCCAGCAGCCCACCGGGAGGGAGAAACACTGAAGCTTTCTTT. Its translation is CASSPPGGRNTEAFF.

This clonotype has ten or more counts. This sequence joins TRBV7-8 and TRBJ2-1; TRBD2 matches 12 bases. The J segment lost 1 base and the V segment lost 5 bases, leaving 15 bases of the junction unmatched. The CDR3 length is 20 residues. CDR1 is SGHVS and CDR2 is FQNEAQ in the germline V gene. CDR3 region: CASSTGASGGARGSYNEQFF. DNA of the CDR3: TGTGCCAGCAGCACAGGGGCTAGCGGGGGGGCCCGCGGGTCCTACAATGAGCAGTTCTTC.

In its sample, this clonotype was seen many times. The chain has TRBV7-9 and TRBJ1-1; 7 bases are shared with TRBD1. V was clipped by 5 bases and J by 10 bases; unmatched bases: 7. CDR1 and CDR2 (germline): SEHNR, FQNEAQ (reference sequence). There are 12 residues in the CDR3. The CDR3 is CASSPTGELAFF. CDR3 in DNA: TGTGCCAGCAGCCCTACAGGGGAGTTAGCTTTCTTT.